The 2 T cell receptor beta chains below come from one sample, sequenced in a study of T cell changes during pregnancy in multiple sclerosis. The method was immunoSEQ multiplex PCR; TCRdb's version includes in-frame clones alone and lacks a portion of them. The top ten clones hold 2.2% of a sample with about 56,000 clones, just over 90% of them seen once. The source material was peripheral blood, sampled in the first trimester of pregnancy. Every receptor here comes from a female donor in good health, enrolled as a control in a pregnancy study.

The gene calls are TRBV7-3 and TRBJ2-1; D may be TRBD1 (6 bases). Germline V CDR1 and CDR2: SGHTA, FQGTGA. This CDR3 is built from 16 residues. Trimming stripped 5 bases from V and 7 bases from J, with 21 bases between. CDR3 protein: CASSRTGTLPLNEQFF. CDR3 nucleotides: TGTGCCAGCAGCCGAACCGGGACATTACCGTTAAATGAGCAGTTCTTC.

This chain connects TRBV7-9 to TRBJ2-1, with D tentatively TRBD2 (5 bases). With 3 bases removed from V and 4 bases from J, the gap between germline ends came to 13 bases. CDR3 length: 15 residues. Germline-derived CDR1 and CDR2 are SEHNR and FQNEAQ (reference sequence). CDR3 DNA sequence: TGTGCCAGCAGCTTTAATACCGGAGGATACAATGAGCAGTTCTTC. It specifies CASSFNTGGYNEQFF.